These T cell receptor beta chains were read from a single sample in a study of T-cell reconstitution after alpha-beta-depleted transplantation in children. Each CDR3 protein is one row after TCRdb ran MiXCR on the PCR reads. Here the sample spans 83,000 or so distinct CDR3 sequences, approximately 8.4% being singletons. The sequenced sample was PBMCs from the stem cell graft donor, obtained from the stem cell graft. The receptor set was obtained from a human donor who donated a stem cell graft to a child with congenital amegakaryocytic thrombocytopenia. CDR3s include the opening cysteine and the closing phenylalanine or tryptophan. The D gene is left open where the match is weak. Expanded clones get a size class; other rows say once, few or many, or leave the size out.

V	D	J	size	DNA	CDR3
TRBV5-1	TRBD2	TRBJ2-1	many	TGCGCCAGCGGCAAAAAACTAGCGGGAGGTACCACCTACAATGAGCAGTTCTTC	CASGKKLAGGTTYNEQFF
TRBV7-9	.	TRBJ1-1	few	TGTGCCAGCAGCGAGGACAGCTTGAACACTGAAGCTTTCTTT	CASSEDSLNTEAFF
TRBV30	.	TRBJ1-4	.	TGTGCCTGGAGTGTAGCAGATTATGAAAAACTGTTTTTT	CAWSVADYEKLFF
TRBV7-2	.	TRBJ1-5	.	TGTGCCAGCAGCTTAGAAATCGGGATAGGCAATCAGCCCCAGCATTTT	CASSLEIGIGNQPQHF
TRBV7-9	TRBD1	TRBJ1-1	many	TGTGCCAGCAGCGACTACGACAGGGCGTATGGCACTGAAGCTTTCTTT	CASSDYDRAYGTEAFF
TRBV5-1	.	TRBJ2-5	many	TGCGCCAGCAGCTTGGGTGCAGCACAAGAGACCCAGTACTTC	CASSLGAAQETQYF
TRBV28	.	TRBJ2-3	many	TGTGCCAGCAGTGACGGGACGGGGGTAAGGGATACGCAGTATTTT	CASSDGTGVRDTQYF
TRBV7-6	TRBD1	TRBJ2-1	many	TGTGCCAGCAGCTTACACGGGACAGGTCAGGTCCCCAATGAGCAGTTCTTC	CASSLHGTGQVPNEQFF
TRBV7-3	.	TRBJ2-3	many	TGTGCCAGCAGCCCCCGGGCTACCGCGGATACGCAGTATTTT	CASSPRATADTQYF
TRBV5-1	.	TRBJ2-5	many	TGCGCCAGCAGCCCACGGCGGGCAGGGGCCTTGGAGACCCAGTACTTC	CASSPRRAGALETQYF
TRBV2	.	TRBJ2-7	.	TGTGCCAGCAGTGCCAGGGGACACGCGAATGATGGGCAGTACTTC	CASSARGHANDGQYF
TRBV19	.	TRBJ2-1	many	TGTGCCAGTAGTATGGGGGGAGTAGGCTACAATGAGCAGTTCTTC	CASSMGGVGYNEQFF
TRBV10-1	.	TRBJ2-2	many	TGCGCCAGCAGTGCCGAGCTGTCCGGGGAGCTGTTTTTT	CASSAELSGELFF
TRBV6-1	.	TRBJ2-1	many	TGTGCCAGCAGTCGACGACTCCGAGGACCCAATGAGCAGTTCTTC	CASSRRLRGPNEQFF
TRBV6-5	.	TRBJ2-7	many	TGTGCCAGCAGTTACAACAGGGTTTTGGAGCAGTACTTC	CASSYNRVLEQYF
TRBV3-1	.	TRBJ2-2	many	TGTGCCAGCAGCCCCCCCAAGGGAGAATCGACCGGGGAGCTGTTTTTT	CASSPPKGESTGELFF
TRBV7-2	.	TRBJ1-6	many	TGTGCCAGCAGCCCACAGGCAGGACTTAATTCACCCCTCCACTTT	CASSPQAGLNSPLHF
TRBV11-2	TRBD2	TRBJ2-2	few	TGTGCCAGCAGCTCAATACTAGCGGGGGGCATCACCGGGGAGCTGTTTTTT	CASSSILAGGITGELFF
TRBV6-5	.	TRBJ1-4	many	TGTGCCAGCAGCCCGACAGGCGTTGTGGGTGAAAAACTGTTTTTT	CASSPTGVVGEKLFF
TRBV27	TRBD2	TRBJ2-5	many	TGTGCCAGCAGTTCCGAGATAGCGGGAAAAGAGACCCAGTACTTC	CASSSEIAGKETQYF
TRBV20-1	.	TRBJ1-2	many	TGCAGTGCTACGGACAGTCTTAACTATGGCTACACCTTC	CSATDSLNYGYTF
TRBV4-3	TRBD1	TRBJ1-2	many	TGCGCCAGCAGCCAACAGACAGGGGACTATGGCTACACCTTC	CASSQQTGDYGYTF
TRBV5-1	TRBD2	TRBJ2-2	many	TGCGCCAGCAGCTTACGACTAGCCGGTGGGGCCGGGGAGCTGTTTTTT	CASSLRLAGGAGELFF
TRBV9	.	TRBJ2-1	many	TGTGCCAGCAGCGACGAGGGTCATTCCTACAATGAGCAGTTCTTC	CASSDEGHSYNEQFF
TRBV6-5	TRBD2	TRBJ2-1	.	TGTGCCAGCAGTTACGCTAGCGGGGGCCCCTTTGATGAGCAGTTCTTC	CASSYASGGPFDEQFF
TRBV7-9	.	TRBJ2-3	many	TGTGCCAGCAGCTTAGCGCTGGCTGCGCGCACAGATACGCAGTATTTT	CASSLALAARTDTQYF
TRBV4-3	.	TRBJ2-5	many	TGCGCCAGCAGCCAAGAATCAGGTTACGGGGAGACCCAGTACTTC	CASSQESGYGETQYF
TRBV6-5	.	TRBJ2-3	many	TGTGCCAGCAGTTACTCGAGACCAGGGGCTGATACGCAGTATTTT	CASSYSRPGADTQYF
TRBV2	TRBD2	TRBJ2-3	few	TGTGCCCGCTGTCTCTTGCGGGGGACTACTTCCCCTAGCACAGATACGCAGTATTTT	CARCLLRGTTSPSTDTQYF
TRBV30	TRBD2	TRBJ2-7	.	TGTGCCTGGAGTCTAGCGGGAGCCTCCTACGAGCAGTACTTC	CAWSLAGASYEQYF
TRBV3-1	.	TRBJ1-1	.	TGTGCCAGCAGCCAACAGGGAAAGACTGAAGCTTTCTTT	CASSQQGKTEAFF
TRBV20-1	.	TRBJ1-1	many	TGCAGTGCTAGTCCGGAGCTGAACACTGAAGCTTTCTTT	CSASPELNTEAFF
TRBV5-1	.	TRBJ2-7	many	TGCGCCAGCAGCTTAAGGGCTTCCCCCTCCTACGAGCAGTACTTC	CASSLRASPSYEQYF
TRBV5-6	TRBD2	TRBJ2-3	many	TGTGCCAGCAGCTGGGGACTAGAAAGCACAGATACGCAGTATTTT	CASSWGLESTDTQYF
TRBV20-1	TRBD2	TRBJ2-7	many	TGCAGTGCTAGATCCTCACTAGCGGGAGGTCCTTTCGGGTCCTACGAGCAGTACTTC	CSARSSLAGGPFGSYEQYF
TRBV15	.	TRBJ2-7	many	TGTGCCACCAGCAGAGCCGGGGCCGCCAGCTCCTACGAGCAGTACTTC	CATSRAGAASSYEQYF
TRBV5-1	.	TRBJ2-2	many	TGCGCCAGCAGCTTGGTTCCAGGCGACACCGGGGAGCTGTTTTTT	CASSLVPGDTGELFF
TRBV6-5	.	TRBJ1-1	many	TGTGCCAGCAGTTACTCGGCGAACACTGAAGCTTTCTTT	CASSYSANTEAFF
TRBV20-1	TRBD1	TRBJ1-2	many	TGCAGTGCGAGGGACAGGGGAGGGTATGGCTACACCTTC	CSARDRGGYGYTF
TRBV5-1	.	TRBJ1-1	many	TGCGCCAGCAGCTCAGTACAGAACACTGAAGCTTTCTTT	CASSSVQNTEAFF
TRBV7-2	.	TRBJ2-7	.	TGTGCCAGCAGCTCCGACAGGCGGGTCGACGAGCAGTACTTC	CASSSDRRVDEQYF
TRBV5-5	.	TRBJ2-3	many	TGTGCCAGCAGCTTGGTGGTCTTTCGCACAGATACGCAGTATTTT	CASSLVVFRTDTQYF
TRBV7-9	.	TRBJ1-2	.	TGTGCCAGCAGCTTATCCGGGGGTGACTATGGCTACACCTTC	CASSLSGGDYGYTF
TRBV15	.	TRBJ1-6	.	TGTGCCACCAGCAGAGATTTCGGGAATTCACCCCTCCACTTT	CATSRDFGNSPLHF
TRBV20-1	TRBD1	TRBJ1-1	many	TGCAGTGCTAGACCCAGGGGGATTGAAGCTTTCTTT	CSARPRGIEAFF
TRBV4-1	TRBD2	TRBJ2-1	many	TGCGCCAGCAGCCAGGATAACAGACTAGCGGGGTTGAATGAGCAGTTCTTC	CASSQDNRLAGLNEQFF
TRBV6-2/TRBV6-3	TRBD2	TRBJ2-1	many	TGTGCCAGCAGTTACTCACCCCCGGCTAGCGGATTGTACAATGAGCAGTTCTTC	CASSYSPPASGLYNEQFF
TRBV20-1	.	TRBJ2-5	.	TGCAGTGCTAGTGAAGGGGGATGGGATGGCGAGACCCAGTACTTC	CSASEGGWDGETQYF
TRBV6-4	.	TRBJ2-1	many	TGTGCCAGCAGTACTAGCCTGGAAAGTGTTGGGCAGTTCTTC	CASSTSLESVGQFF
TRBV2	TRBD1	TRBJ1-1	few	TGTGCCAGCAAAACAGGGGGGAACACTGAAGCTTTCTTT	CASKTGGNTEAFF
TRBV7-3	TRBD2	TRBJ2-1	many	TGTGCCAGCAGCTTGGCGGGAGGGCACAATGAGCAGTTCTTC	CASSLAGGHNEQFF
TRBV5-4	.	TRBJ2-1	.	TGTGCCAGCAGCTGGGGGACGGGAGAATCGTTCTTC	CASSWGTGESFF
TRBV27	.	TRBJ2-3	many	TGTGCCAGCAGTTCGAGCGGACCAAGGGGTTATACGCAGTATTTT	CASSSSGPRGYTQYF
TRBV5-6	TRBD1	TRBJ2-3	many	TGTGCCAGCAGCTTAAAAGGACAGGGTACCACAGATACGCAGTATTTT	CASSLKGQGTTDTQYF
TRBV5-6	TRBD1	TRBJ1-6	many	TGTGCCAGCAGCTTGGCGGGGACAGGGAATTCACCCCTCCACTTT	CASSLAGTGNSPLHF